The sample holds one count of the clone carrying this T cell receptor beta chain. Its antigen is still unknown. Germline CDR1 and CDR2: MNHNS and SASEGT. V lost 2 bases and J lost 2, with 12 bases in between. This CDR3 is 15 amino acids long. Assay used: immunoSEQ multiplex PCR; TCRdb lists only in-frame clones, some missing. The sample has 16,000 or so clones; about 86% are singletons. The data were taken from a study of immune evolution from preneoplasia to lung adenocarcinoma. Each case's diagnosis was confirmed by two pathologists on H&E. After pathologic assessment, macro-dissection selected premalignant or tumor cells for extraction. Study-wide results and caveats: Top clone share appeared to fall from AAH through AIS, MIA, adenocarcinoma. Later-stage lesions appeared to have more T cells, more diversity, less clonality.

This TCR was recovered from a person aged 70 to 85 with invasive lung adenocarcinoma. Material: FFPE invasive lung adenocarcinoma tissue. The chain combines TRBV6-1 with TRBJ1-2; D possibly corresponds to TRBD1 (6 bases). CDR3 protein: CASSERTGMNYGYTF. The CDR3 coding sequence is TGTGCCAGCAGTGAAAGAACAGGGATGAACTATGGCTACACCTTC.